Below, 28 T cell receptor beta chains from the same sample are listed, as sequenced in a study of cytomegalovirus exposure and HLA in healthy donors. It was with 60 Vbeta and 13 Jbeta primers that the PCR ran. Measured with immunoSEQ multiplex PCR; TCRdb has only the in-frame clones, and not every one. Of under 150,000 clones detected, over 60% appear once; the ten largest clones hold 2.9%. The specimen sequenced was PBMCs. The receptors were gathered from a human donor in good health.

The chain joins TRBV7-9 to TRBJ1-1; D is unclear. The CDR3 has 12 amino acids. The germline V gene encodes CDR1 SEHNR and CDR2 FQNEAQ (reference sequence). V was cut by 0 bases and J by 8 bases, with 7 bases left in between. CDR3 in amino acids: CASSLAGEEAFF. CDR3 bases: TGTGCCAGCAGCTTAGCCGGGGAAGAAGCTTTCTTT.

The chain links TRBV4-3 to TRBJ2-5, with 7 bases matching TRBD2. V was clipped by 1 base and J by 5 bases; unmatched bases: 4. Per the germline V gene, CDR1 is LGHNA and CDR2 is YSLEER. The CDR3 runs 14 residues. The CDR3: CASSQGTRDETQYF. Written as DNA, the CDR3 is TGCGCCAGCAGCCAAGGGACTAGAGATGAGACCCAGTACTTC.

CDR3 sequence reads: CATSRGRRDRANSPLHF. The CDR3 DNA reads as TGTGCCACCAGCAGAGGGAGGAGGGACAGGGCGAATTCACCCCTCCACTTT. The chain links TRBV15 to TRBJ1-6, with 9 bases matching TRBD1. The CDR3 is 17 amino acids. CDR1 is LNHNV, CDR2 YYDKDF, per germline (reference sequence). V gave up 1 base and J gave up 7 bases; unmatched junction bases: 8.

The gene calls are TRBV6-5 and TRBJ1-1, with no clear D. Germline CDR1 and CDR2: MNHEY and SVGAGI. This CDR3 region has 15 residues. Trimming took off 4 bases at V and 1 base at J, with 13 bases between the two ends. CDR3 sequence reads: CASSWRERSNTEAFF. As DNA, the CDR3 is TGTGCCAGCAGTTGGAGGGAACGTTCGAACACTGAAGCTTTCTTT.

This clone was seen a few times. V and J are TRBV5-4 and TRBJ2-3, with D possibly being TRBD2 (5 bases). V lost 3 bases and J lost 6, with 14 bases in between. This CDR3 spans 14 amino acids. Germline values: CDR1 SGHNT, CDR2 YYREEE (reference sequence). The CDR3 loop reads CASSSDRGWDTQYF. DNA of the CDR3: TGTGCCAGCAGCTCCGATCGAGGGTGGGATACGCAGTATTTT.

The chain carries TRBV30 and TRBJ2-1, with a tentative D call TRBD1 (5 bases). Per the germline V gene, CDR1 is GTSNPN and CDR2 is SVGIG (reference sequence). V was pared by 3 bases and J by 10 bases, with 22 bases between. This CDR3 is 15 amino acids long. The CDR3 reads CAWRGVPMGLREQFF. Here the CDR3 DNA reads TGTGCCTGGAGGGGTGTCCCAATGGGGCTCCGGGAGCAGTTCTTC. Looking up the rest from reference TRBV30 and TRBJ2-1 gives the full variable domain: SQTIHQWPATLVQPVGSPLSLECTVEGTSNPNLYWYRQAAGRGLQLLFYSVGIGQISSEVPQNLSASRPQDRQFILSSKKLLLSDSGFYLCAWRGVPMGLREQFFGPGTRLTVL.

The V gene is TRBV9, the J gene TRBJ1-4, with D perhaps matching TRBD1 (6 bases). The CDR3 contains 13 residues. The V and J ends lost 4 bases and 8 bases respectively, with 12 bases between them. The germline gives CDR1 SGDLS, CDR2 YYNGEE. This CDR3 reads CASSPRDREKLFF. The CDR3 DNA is TGTGCCAGCAGCCCCCGAGACAGGGAAAAACTGTTTTTT.

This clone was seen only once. The CDR3 spells CASSFGPVRVDRGFSYEQYF. CDR3 coding DNA: TGTGCCAGCAGTTTCGGCCCTGTAAGGGTGGACAGGGGGTTTTCCTACGAGCAGTACTTC. The chain employs TRBV28 and TRBJ2-7; TRBD1 agrees at 10 bases. J gave up 1 base and V 3 bases, and 18 bases lay outside the gene matches. In germline, CDR1 is MDHEN, CDR2 SYDVKM. The CDR3 has 20 amino acids.

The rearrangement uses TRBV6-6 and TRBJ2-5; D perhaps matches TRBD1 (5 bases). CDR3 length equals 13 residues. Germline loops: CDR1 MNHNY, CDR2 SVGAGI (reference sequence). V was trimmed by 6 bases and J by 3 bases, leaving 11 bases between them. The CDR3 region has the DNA TGTGCCAGCAGCCAGGGCCCCGAAGAGACCCAGTACTTC. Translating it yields CASSQGPEETQYF.

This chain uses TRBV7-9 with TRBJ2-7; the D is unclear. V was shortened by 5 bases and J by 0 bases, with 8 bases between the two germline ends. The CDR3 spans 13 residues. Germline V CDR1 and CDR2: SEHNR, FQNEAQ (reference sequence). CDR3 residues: CASSPTVSYEQYF. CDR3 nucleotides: TGTGCCAGCAGCCCTACAGTCTCCTACGAGCAGTACTTC.

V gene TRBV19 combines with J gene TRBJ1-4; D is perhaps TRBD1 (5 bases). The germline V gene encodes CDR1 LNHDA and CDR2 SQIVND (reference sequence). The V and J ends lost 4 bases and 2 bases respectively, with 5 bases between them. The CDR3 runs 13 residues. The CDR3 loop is CASSKGTNEKLFF. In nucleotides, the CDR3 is TGTGCCAGTAGTAAGGGGACTAATGAAAAACTGTTTTTT.

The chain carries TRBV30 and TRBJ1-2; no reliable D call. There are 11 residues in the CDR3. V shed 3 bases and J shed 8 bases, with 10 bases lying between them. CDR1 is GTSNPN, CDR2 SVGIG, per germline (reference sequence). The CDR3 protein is CAWRGAGGYTF. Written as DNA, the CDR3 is TGTGCCTGGAGGGGTGCGGGGGGCTACACCTTC. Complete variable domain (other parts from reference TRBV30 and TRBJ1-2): SQTIHQWPATLVQPVGSPLSLECTVEGTSNPNLYWYRQAAGRGLQLLFYSVGIGQISSEVPQNLSASRPQDRQFILSSKKLLLSDSGFYLCAWRGAGGYTFGSGTRLTVV.

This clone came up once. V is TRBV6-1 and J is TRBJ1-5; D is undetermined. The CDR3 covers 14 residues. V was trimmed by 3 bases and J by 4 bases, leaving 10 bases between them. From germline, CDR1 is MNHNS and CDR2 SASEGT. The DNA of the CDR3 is TGTGCCAGCAGTGAGGCGGGGTGGAATCAGCCCCAGCATTTT. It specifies CASSEAGWNQPQHF.

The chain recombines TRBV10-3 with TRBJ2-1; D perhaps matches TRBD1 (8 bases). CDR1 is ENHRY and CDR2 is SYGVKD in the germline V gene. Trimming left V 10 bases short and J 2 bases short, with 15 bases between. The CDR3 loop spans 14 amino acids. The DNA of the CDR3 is TGTGCCAGCGTCACAGGGGGGGCCTACAATGAGCAGTTCTTC. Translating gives CASVTGGAYNEQFF.

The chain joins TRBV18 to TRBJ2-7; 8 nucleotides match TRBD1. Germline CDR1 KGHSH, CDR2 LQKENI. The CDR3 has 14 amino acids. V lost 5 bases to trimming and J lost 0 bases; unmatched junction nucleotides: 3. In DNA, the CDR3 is TGTGCCAGCTCATGGGGGACAGGCTCCTACGAGCAGTACTTC. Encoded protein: CASSWGTGSYEQYF.

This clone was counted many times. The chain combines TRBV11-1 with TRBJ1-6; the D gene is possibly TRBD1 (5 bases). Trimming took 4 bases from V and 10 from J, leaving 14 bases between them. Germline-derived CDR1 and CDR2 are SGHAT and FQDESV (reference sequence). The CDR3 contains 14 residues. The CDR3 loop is CASSSSDIGSPLHF. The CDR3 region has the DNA TGTGCCAGCAGCTCCTCGGACATAGGATCACCCCTCCACTTT.

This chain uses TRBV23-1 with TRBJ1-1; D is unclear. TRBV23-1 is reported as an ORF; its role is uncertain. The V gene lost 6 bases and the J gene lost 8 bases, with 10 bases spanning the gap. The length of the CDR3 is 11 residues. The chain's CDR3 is CASRPLKEAFF. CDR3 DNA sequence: TGCGCCAGCAGACCTCTAAAGGAAGCTTTCTTT.

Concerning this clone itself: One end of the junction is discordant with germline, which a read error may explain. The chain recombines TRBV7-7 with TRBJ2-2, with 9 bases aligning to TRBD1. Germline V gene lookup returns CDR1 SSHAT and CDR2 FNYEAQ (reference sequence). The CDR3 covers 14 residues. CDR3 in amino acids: CASSLGQGFGELFF. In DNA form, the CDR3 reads TGTGCTAGCAGCTTAGGACAGGGGTTCGGGGAGCTGTTTTTT.

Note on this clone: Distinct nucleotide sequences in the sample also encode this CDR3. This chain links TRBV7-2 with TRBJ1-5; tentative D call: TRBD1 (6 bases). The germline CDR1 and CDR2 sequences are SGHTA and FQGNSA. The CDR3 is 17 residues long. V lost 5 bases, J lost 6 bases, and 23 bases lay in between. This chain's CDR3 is CASSPRGGGRGGQPQHF. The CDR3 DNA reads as TGTGCCAGCAGCCCTAGGGGGGGTGGCAGAGGAGGTCAGCCCCAGCATTTT.

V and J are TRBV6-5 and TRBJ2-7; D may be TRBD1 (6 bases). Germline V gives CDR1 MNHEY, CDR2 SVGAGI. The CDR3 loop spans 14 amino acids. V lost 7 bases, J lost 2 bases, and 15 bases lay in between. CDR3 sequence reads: CASKRRDKTYEQYF. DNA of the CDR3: TGTGCCAGCAAACGCCGGGACAAGACCTACGAGCAGTACTTC.

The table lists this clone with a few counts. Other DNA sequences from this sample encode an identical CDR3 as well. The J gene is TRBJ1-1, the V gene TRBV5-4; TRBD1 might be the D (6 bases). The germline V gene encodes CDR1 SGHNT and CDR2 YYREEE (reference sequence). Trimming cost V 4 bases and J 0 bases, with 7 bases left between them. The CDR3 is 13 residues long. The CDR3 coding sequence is TGTGCCAGCAGCCGGACAGTGAACACTGAAGCTTTCTTT. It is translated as CASSRTVNTEAFF.

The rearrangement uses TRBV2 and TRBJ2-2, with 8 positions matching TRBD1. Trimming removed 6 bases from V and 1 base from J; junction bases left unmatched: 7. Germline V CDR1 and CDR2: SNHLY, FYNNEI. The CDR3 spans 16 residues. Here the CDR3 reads CASRKPGTGNTGELFF. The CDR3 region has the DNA TGTGCCAGCAGGAAACCCGGGACAGGGAACACCGGGGAGCTGTTTTTT.

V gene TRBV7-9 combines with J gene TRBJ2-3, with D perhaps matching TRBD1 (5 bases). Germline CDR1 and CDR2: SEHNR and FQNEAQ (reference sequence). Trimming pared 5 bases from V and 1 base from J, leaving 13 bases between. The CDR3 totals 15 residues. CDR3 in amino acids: CASSIPGSGTDTQYF. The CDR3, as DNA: TGTGCCAGCAGCATTCCAGGGTCGGGCACAGATACGCAGTATTTT.

The CDR3 nucleotides are TGTGCCAGCAGTGGGACTAGCGGTTCCTACGAGCAGTACTTC. Translating gives CASSGTSGSYEQYF. V gene TRBV6-1 combines with J gene TRBJ2-7; 10 bases agree with TRBD2. Looked up from germline, CDR1 is MNHNS and CDR2 is SASEGT. This CDR3 has 14 residues. Trimming at V came to 4 bases and at J to 1 base, leaving 1 base not matched to a gene.

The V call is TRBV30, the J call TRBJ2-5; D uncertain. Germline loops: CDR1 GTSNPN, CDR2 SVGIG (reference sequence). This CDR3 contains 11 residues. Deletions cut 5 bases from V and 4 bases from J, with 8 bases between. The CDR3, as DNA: TGTGCCTGGGGGCAAGGAGAGACCCAGTACTTC. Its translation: CAWGQGETQYF.

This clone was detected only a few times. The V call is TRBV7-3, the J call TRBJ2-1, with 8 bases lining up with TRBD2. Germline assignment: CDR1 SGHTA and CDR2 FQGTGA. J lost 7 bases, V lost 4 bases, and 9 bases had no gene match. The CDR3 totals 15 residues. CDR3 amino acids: CASSSGIAGYNEQFF. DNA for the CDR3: TGTGCCAGCAGCTCCGGAATAGCGGGATATAATGAGCAGTTCTTC.

For the CDR3, the DNA is TGTGCCAGCAGCTTAGGGCTAGCGGGCCACACAGATACGCAGTATTTT. Encoded protein: CASSLGLAGHTDTQYF. The rearrangement links TRBV11-3 to TRBJ2-3, with 8 positions matching TRBD2. This CDR3 contains 16 residues. V shed 1 base, J shed 2 bases, and the junction held 5 bases outside the gene matches. Looked up from germline, CDR1 is SGHNT and CDR2 is YENEEA. The whole variable domain, remainder taken from reference TRBV11-3 and TRBJ2-3, is EAGVVQSPRYKIIEKKQPVAFWCNPISGHNTLYWYLQNLGQGPELLIRYENEEAVDDSQLPKDRFSAERLKGVDSTLKIQPAELGDSAVYLCASSLGLAGHTDTQYFGPGTRLTVL.

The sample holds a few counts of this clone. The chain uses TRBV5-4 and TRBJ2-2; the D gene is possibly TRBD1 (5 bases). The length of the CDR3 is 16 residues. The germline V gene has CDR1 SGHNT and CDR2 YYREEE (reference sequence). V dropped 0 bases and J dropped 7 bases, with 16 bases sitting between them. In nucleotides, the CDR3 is TGTGCCAGCAGCTTGGCCTCGGGCAGGGCGGACGGGGAGCTGTTTTTT. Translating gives CASSLASGRADGELFF.